This T cell receptor (beta chain) was documented in a study of CD8+ T cells in alopecia areata. As for the study in general: Patients in the treated group were given tofacitinib by mouth, 5 to 10 mg twice a day.

Those with alopecia areata gave lesional scalp punch biopsies and peripheral blood. The V and J ends lost 3 bases and 6 bases, in that order; junction bases with no gene match: 6. Per germline, CDR1 MNHNS and CDR2 SASEGT. This CDR3 is 14 amino acids long. The sequencing template was cDNA reverse transcribed from extracted RNA. The protocol was immunoSEQ multiplex PCR, while the TCRdb copy is restricted to in-frame clones and leaves out a portion. This table holds 7,900 or so clones, 45% to 70% found once. This clone was observed once. Specimen: skin, collected at week 0. The chain is built from TRBV6-1 and TRBJ2-5; 8 positions match TRBD1. The source of this sequence is a human donor with alopecia areata. The CDR3 loop reads CASSDETGAKTQYF. The CDR3 DNA follows: TGTGCCAGCAGTGACGAGACAGGGGCCAAGACCCAGTACTTC.